Listed below are T cell receptor beta chains from one sample, sequenced in a study of cytomegalovirus exposure and HLA in healthy donors. The assay was immunoSEQ multiplex PCR, and TCRdb's table has in-frame clones only and misses some. Counted here are over 90,000 clones, around 60% occurring once; the ten biggest clones make up 2.5% to 4%. The sequencing input was PBMCs. The source is a woman in her forties or fifties in good health and CMV-seronegative. The CDR3 runs from the conserved cysteine through the conserved F or W. The D gene is left open where the match is weak. Clone size is given for some rows only: seen once, a few or many times, or a class if the clone is expanded.

v_gene: TRBV28; d_gene: NA; abundance: NA; j_gene: TRBJ2-3; CDR3aa: CASSSTTDTQYF; CDR3nt: TGTGCCAGCAGTTCGACTACAGATACGCAGTATTTT
v_gene: TRBV28; d_gene: NA; abundance: NA; j_gene: TRBJ1-1; CDR3aa: CASSRRQALNTEAFF; CDR3nt: TGTGCCAGCAGTAGGCGACAGGCTCTGAACACTGAAGCTTTCTTT
v_gene: TRBV6-1; d_gene: TRBD2; abundance: NA; j_gene: TRBJ2-2; CDR3aa: CAHGASGMIGELFF; CDR3nt: TGTGCCCACGGGGCTAGCGGGATGATCGGGGAGCTGTTTTTT
v_gene: TRBV4-1; d_gene: TRBD1; abundance: NA; j_gene: TRBJ1-2; CDR3aa: CASSHGTGAGGYTF; CDR3nt: TGCGCCAGCAGCCACGGGACAGGGGCGGGGGGCTACACCTTC
v_gene: TRBV11-3; d_gene: TRBD2; abundance: few; j_gene: TRBJ2-5; CDR3aa: CASRRTSGNQETQYF; CDR3nt: TGTGCCAGCCGACGGACTAGCGGGAACCAAGAGACCCAGTACTTC
v_gene: TRBV7-2; d_gene: TRBD2; abundance: NA; j_gene: TRBJ2-5; CDR3aa: CASSLGLAGFQETQYF; CDR3nt: TGTGCCAGCAGCTTGGGTCTAGCGGGCTTCCAAGAGACCCAGTACTTC
v_gene: TRBV5-1; d_gene: NA; abundance: NA; j_gene: TRBJ2-3; CDR3aa: CASSPAGLSTDTQYF; CDR3nt: TGCGCCAGCAGTCCAGCGGGTCTTAGCACAGATACGCAGTATTTT
v_gene: TRBV4-1; d_gene: NA; abundance: NA; j_gene: TRBJ2-7; CDR3aa: CASSHPTGNDEQYF; CDR3nt: TGCGCCAGCAGCCATCCCACAGGGAACGACGAGCAGTACTTC
v_gene: TRBV15; d_gene: NA; abundance: NA; j_gene: TRBJ1-4; CDR3aa: CATSRDLTNEKLFF; CDR3nt: TGTGCCACCAGCAGAGATCTCACTAATGAAAAACTGTTTTTT
v_gene: TRBV7-6; d_gene: NA; abundance: NA; j_gene: TRBJ2-5; CDR3aa: CASSLARTAQETQYF; CDR3nt: TGTGCCAGCAGCTTAGCCAGGACTGCCCAAGAGACCCAGTACTTC
v_gene: TRBV28; d_gene: NA; abundance: NA; j_gene: TRBJ2-1; CDR3aa: CASSFLVYEQFF; CDR3nt: TGTGCCAGCAGTTTCTTAGTCTATGAGCAGTTCTTC
v_gene: TRBV6-5; d_gene: NA; abundance: NA; j_gene: TRBJ2-7; CDR3aa: CASSNQGSYEQYF; CDR3nt: TGTGCCAGCAGTAACCAGGGGTCCTACGAGCAGTACTTC
v_gene: TRBV27; d_gene: TRBD2; abundance: NA; j_gene: TRBJ2-1; CDR3aa: CASSLGLDNEQFF; CDR3nt: TGTGCCAGCAGTTTAGGACTAGACAATGAGCAGTTCTTC
v_gene: TRBV6-5; d_gene: NA; abundance: NA; j_gene: TRBJ1-1; CDR3aa: CASSYSFGGAEAFF; CDR3nt: TGTGCCAGCAGTTACTCATTTGGGGGGGCTGAAGCTTTCTTT
v_gene: TRBV5-6; d_gene: TRBD1; abundance: NA; j_gene: TRBJ2-7; CDR3aa: CASSLGQGLYEQYF; CDR3nt: TGTGCCAGCAGCTTGGGACAGGGGCTCTACGAGCAGTACTTC
v_gene: TRBV19; d_gene: TRBD2; abundance: NA; j_gene: TRBJ2-5; CDR3aa: CASSIGVGTSGETQYF; CDR3nt: TGTGCCAGTAGTATCGGTGTAGGGACTAGCGGGGAGACCCAGTACTTC
v_gene: TRBV6-5; d_gene: TRBD2; abundance: NA; j_gene: TRBJ2-7; CDR3aa: CASSYSSGGSYEQYF; CDR3nt: TGTGCCAGCAGTTACTCTTCTGGCGGGAGCTACGAGCAGTACTTC
v_gene: TRBV19; d_gene: TRBD1; abundance: NA; j_gene: TRBJ1-2; CDR3aa: CASSQTNRGSGYTF; CDR3nt: TGTGCCAGTAGCCAGACAAACAGGGGCTCAGGCTACACCTTC
v_gene: TRBV19; d_gene: NA; abundance: NA; j_gene: TRBJ2-1; CDR3aa: CASSPRLTSIMTNEQFF; CDR3nt: TGTGCCAGTAGTCCACGCCTTACTAGCATAATGACGAATGAGCAGTTCTTC
v_gene: TRBV9; d_gene: TRBD2; abundance: few; j_gene: TRBJ2-1; CDR3aa: CASSVEAGATYNEQFF; CDR3nt: TGTGCCAGCAGCGTAGAAGCGGGGGCAACCTACAATGAGCAGTTCTTC
v_gene: TRBV11-2; d_gene: NA; abundance: NA; j_gene: TRBJ2-2; CDR3aa: CASRALAGPGELFF; CDR3nt: TGTGCCAGCCGGGCCCTAGCCGGGCCCGGGGAGCTGTTTTTT
v_gene: TRBV29-1; d_gene: NA; abundance: few; j_gene: TRBJ2-2; CDR3aa: CSVQDTGELFF; CDR3nt: TGCAGCGTCCAGGACACCGGGGAGCTGTTTTTT
v_gene: TRBV6-5; d_gene: NA; abundance: NA; j_gene: TRBJ2-7; CDR3aa: CASRQWHEQYF; CDR3nt: TGTGCCAGCAGGCAATGGCACGAGCAGTACTTC
v_gene: TRBV11-3; d_gene: NA; abundance: few; j_gene: TRBJ2-1; CDR3aa: CASSQTSYGNEQFF; CDR3nt: TGTGCCAGCAGCCAGACTAGTTACGGCAATGAGCAGTTCTTC
v_gene: TRBV18; d_gene: TRBD1; abundance: NA; j_gene: TRBJ1-6; CDR3aa: CASSDRDSSPLHF; CDR3nt: TGTGCCAGCTCGGACAGGGACAGTTCACCCCTCCACTTT
v_gene: TRBV5-6; d_gene: NA; abundance: few; j_gene: TRBJ2-1; CDR3aa: CASSLLLDEQFF; CDR3nt: TGTGCCAGCAGCCTCCTCTTAGATGAGCAGTTCTTC
v_gene: TRBV10-1; d_gene: TRBD1; abundance: NA; j_gene: TRBJ2-1; CDR3aa: CASSGPGQVTPPLGTNEQFF; CDR3nt: TGCGCCAGCAGTGGCCCAGGACAGGTAACCCCCCCTCTTGGAACCAATGAGCAGTTCTTC
v_gene: TRBV4-1; d_gene: NA; abundance: NA; j_gene: TRBJ2-3; CDR3aa: CASSQLFTDTQYF; CDR3nt: TGCGCCAGCAGCCAACTATTCACAGATACGCAGTATTTT
v_gene: TRBV19; d_gene: NA; abundance: few; j_gene: TRBJ2-5; CDR3aa: CASSPRLDLETQYF; CDR3nt: TGTGCCAGTAGTCCCAGACTAGATTTGGAGACCCAGTACTTC
v_gene: TRBV13; d_gene: TRBD2; abundance: NA; j_gene: TRBJ2-6; CDR3aa: CASSLALARLAGTGANVLTF; CDR3nt: TGTGCCAGCAGCTTAGCCCTAGCTCGACTAGCGGGGACTGGGGCCAACGTCCTGACTTTC
v_gene: TRBV7-3; d_gene: TRBD2; abundance: NA; j_gene: TRBJ2-3; CDR3aa: CASSLRLAGGPGSTDTQYF; CDR3nt: TGTGCCAGCAGCCTCCGACTAGCGGGAGGGCCTGGGTCCACAGATACGCAGTATTTT
v_gene: TRBV28; d_gene: NA; abundance: NA; j_gene: TRBJ2-3; CDR3aa: CASSLSHSLISIPQYF; CDR3nt: TGTGCCAGCAGTTTATCGCACAGTCTCATCTCAATACCGCAGTATTTT
v_gene: TRBV28; d_gene: NA; abundance: NA; j_gene: TRBJ1-2; CDR3aa: CASSLLPEYGYTF; CDR3nt: TGTGCCAGCAGTTTATTACCGGAGTATGGCTACACCTTC
v_gene: TRBV10-3; d_gene: TRBD1; abundance: NA; j_gene: TRBJ2-5; CDR3aa: CAISPRGLETQYF; CDR3nt: TGTGCCATCAGTCCCAGGGGGCTTGAGACCCAGTACTTC
v_gene: TRBV18; d_gene: NA; abundance: NA; j_gene: TRBJ2-2; CDR3aa: CASSTRENTGELFF; CDR3nt: TGTGCCAGCTCAACCCGGGAGAACACCGGGGAGCTGTTTTTT
v_gene: TRBV2; d_gene: TRBD1; abundance: NA; j_gene: TRBJ2-7; CDR3aa: CASSEFRDRAEQYF; CDR3nt: TGTGCCAGCAGTGAATTTCGGGACAGGGCGGAGCAGTACTTC
v_gene: TRBV11-2; d_gene: NA; abundance: NA; j_gene: TRBJ1-4; CDR3aa: CASSLSTGEEKLFF; CDR3nt: TGTGCCAGCAGCTTAAGTACCGGGGAAGAAAAACTGTTTTTT
v_gene: TRBV4-2; d_gene: TRBD1; abundance: once; j_gene: TRBJ1-1; CDR3aa: CASSQEQGTGTEAFF; CDR3nt: TGTGCCAGCAGCCAAGAACAGGGGACGGGCACTGAAGCTTTCTTT
v_gene: TRBV19; d_gene: TRBD1; abundance: NA; j_gene: TRBJ1-5; CDR3aa: CATRRGYQPQHF; CDR3nt: TGTGCCACGCGCAGGGGGTATCAGCCCCAGCATTTT
v_gene: TRBV6-1; d_gene: TRBD1; abundance: few; j_gene: TRBJ1-4; CDR3aa: CASSGQGAGNEKLFF; CDR3nt: TGTGCCAGCAGTGGACAGGGGGCAGGGAATGAAAAACTGTTTTTT
v_gene: TRBV27; d_gene: TRBD1; abundance: few; j_gene: TRBJ2-1; CDR3aa: CASTVTGGYNEQFF; CDR3nt: TGTGCCAGCACCGTGACAGGGGGCTACAATGAGCAGTTCTTC
v_gene: TRBV11-1; d_gene: TRBD2; abundance: NA; j_gene: TRBJ2-1; CDR3aa: CASSPGGNYNEQFF; CDR3nt: TGTGCCAGCTCCCCGGGGGGAAACTACAATGAGCAGTTCTTC
v_gene: TRBV11-3; d_gene: TRBD1; abundance: NA; j_gene: TRBJ2-1; CDR3aa: CASSTTGDEQFF; CDR3nt: TGTGCCAGCAGCACAACAGGGGATGAGCAGTTCTTC
v_gene: TRBV19; d_gene: NA; abundance: NA; j_gene: TRBJ2-3; CDR3aa: CASRVGGTDTQYF; CDR3nt: TGTGCCAGTAGGGTTGGAGGCACAGATACGCAGTATTTT
v_gene: TRBV4-1; d_gene: NA; abundance: NA; j_gene: TRBJ2-3; CDR3aa: CASSQMSAGSADTQYF; CDR3nt: TGCGCCAGCAGCCAAATGTCGGCGGGAAGCGCAGATACGCAGTATTTT
v_gene: TRBV10-3; d_gene: TRBD2; abundance: NA; j_gene: TRBJ2-1; CDR3aa: CAIRLAGNYNEQFF; CDR3nt: TGTGCCATCAGGCTAGCGGGGAACTACAATGAGCAGTTCTTC
v_gene: TRBV5-4; d_gene: NA; abundance: few; j_gene: TRBJ2-7; CDR3aa: CASSLDQGGYEQYF; CDR3nt: TGTGCCAGCAGCTTGGATCAGGGGGGCTACGAGCAGTACTTC
v_gene: TRBV6-1; d_gene: NA; abundance: NA; j_gene: TRBJ2-1; CDR3aa: CASIAKYNEQFF; CDR3nt: TGTGCCAGCATAGCAAAATACAATGAGCAGTTCTTC
v_gene: TRBV7-9; d_gene: NA; abundance: NA; j_gene: TRBJ2-7; CDR3aa: CASMDRMGGGRSYEQYF; CDR3nt: TGTGCCAGCATGGACCGGATGGGGGGCGGGAGAAGCTACGAGCAGTACTTC
v_gene: TRBV10-3; d_gene: TRBD2; abundance: few; j_gene: TRBJ2-5; CDR3aa: CAISESKRGGQETQYF; CDR3nt: TGTGCCATCAGTGAGTCCAAGCGGGGGGGACAAGAGACCCAGTACTTC
v_gene: TRBV14; d_gene: TRBD1; abundance: NA; j_gene: TRBJ1-2; CDR3aa: CASSPPPGTGSYGYTF; CDR3nt: TGTGCCAGCAGCCCTCCTCCCGGGACAGGGAGCTATGGCTACACCTTC
v_gene: TRBV2; d_gene: NA; abundance: NA; j_gene: TRBJ2-1; CDR3aa: CASSEEAGNEQFF; CDR3nt: TGTGCCAGCAGTGAAGAGGCCGGGAATGAGCAGTTCTTC
v_gene: TRBV27; d_gene: NA; abundance: NA; j_gene: TRBJ2-5; CDR3aa: CASSQGAPGRQETQYF; CDR3nt: TGTGCCAGCAGCCAAGGGGCCCCCGGTCGGCAAGAGACCCAGTACTTC